These 30 T cell receptor beta chains were all obtained from the same sample, sequenced in a study of CXCR3-negative and CXCR3-positive naive CD8 T cells. The libraries of TRB cDNA were prepared using 5' RACE with UMI labels. TCRdb reanalyzed the 5' RACE reads, giving one entry per CDR3 protein sequence and no DNA. The repertoire shows over 5,500 distinct CDR3 sequences; the top ten hold under 1.2%. Specimen: naive CXCR3- CD8+ T cells from blood. Subset noted: CD45RO-CCR7+CD27+CD95- naive CD8+ T cells lacking CXCR3 (TNR3-). The source is a human donor in good health. Some clones in this sample may be carry-over from other donors' samples.

The rearrangement joins TRBV7-6 to TRBJ2-1. Germline lookup yields CDR1 SGHVS and CDR2 FNYEAQ. This CDR3 has 13 amino acids. CDR3 sequence: CASSGQPWNEQFF.

The chain carries TRBV12-3 or TRBV12-4 and TRBJ1-1; no DNA is available, so the TRBD1 call from TCRdb remains unchecked. There are 14 residues in the CDR3. CDR3 residues: CASSGRTGGTEAFF.

The chain has TRBV4-3 and TRBJ2-1; TCRdb proposes TRBD1, but this gene call is untestable without DNA. There are 15 residues in the CDR3. The germline V gene has CDR1 LGHNA and CDR2 YSLEER. CDR3 amino acids: CASSFRGGGPNEQFF.

Frequency places this clonotype as medium-sized. This sequence joins TRBV20-1 and TRBJ2-7; TCRdb proposes TRBD1, but this gene call is untestable without DNA. Germline values: CDR1 DFQATT, CDR2 SNEGSKA (reference sequence). The CDR3 is made up of 16 amino acids. CDR3: CSARDLGGAYSYEQYF.

The genes are TRBV12-3 or TRBV12-4 and TRBJ2-7. This CDR3 region has 13 residues. The CDR3 here is CASTDGNSYEQYF.

According to its frequency, this clonotype is medium-sized. The chain employs TRBV10-3 and TRBJ1-1; checking the TCRdb D call of TRBD1 is not possible without DNA. Germline CDR1 is ENHRY and CDR2 is SYGVKD. This CDR3 region has 12 residues. The CDR3 sequence is CATRGENTEAFF.

The chain carries TRBV28 and TRBJ2-7; with no DNA, the TCRdb D assignment of TRBD1 cannot be verified. CDR1 is MDHEN, CDR2 SYDVKM, per germline. The CDR3 has 12 residues. CDR3 in amino acids: CASGGPGPQQYF.

The V call is TRBV19, the J call TRBJ2-1; TCRdb indicates TRBD2, and absent DNA this call remains unverified. The CDR3 contains 13 residues. Per germline, CDR1 LNHDA and CDR2 SQIVND (reference sequence). CDR3 protein: CASSPGGTNEQFF.

The chain combines TRBV20-1 with TRBJ2-3; the D call from TCRdb, TRBD2, cannot be confirmed without DNA. CDR3 length: 14 residues. The germline V gene has CDR1 DFQATT and CDR2 SNEGSKA (reference sequence). The CDR3 protein is CSAASGGAVDTQYF.

The chain recombines TRBV29-1 with TRBJ1-1; TCRdb lists TRBD1, though no DNA is available to test this call. CDR3 length: 13 amino acids. The V gene's germline CDR1 is SQVTM and CDR2 ANQGSEA. The CDR3 is CSVYRGNDPEAFF.

Measured by frequency, this clonotype is medium-sized. The V gene is TRBV7-2, the J gene TRBJ2-1; TCRdb's assignment of TRBD2 cannot be checked, as there is no DNA. Germline V gene sequence: CDR1 SGHTA, CDR2 FQGNSA. This CDR3 is built from 15 residues. CDR3 residues: CASSWGTSPSREQFF.

This clonotype shows up as medium-sized by frequency. The chain carries TRBV3-1 and TRBJ2-2; without DNA, the TCRdb call of TRBD2 cannot be checked. CDR3 length: 16 residues. CDR1 and CDR2 from the germline V gene are LGHDT and YNNKEL (reference sequence). The CDR3 is CASSLSGGLNTGELFF.

By frequency, this clonotype registers medium-sized. V and J are TRBV7-9 and TRBJ1-4. There are 16 residues in the CDR3. From germline, CDR1 is SEHNR and CDR2 FQNEAQ (reference sequence). CDR3 sequence: CASSAGKKLAGEKLFF.

This clonotype is identified as medium-sized from frequency. This chain uses TRBV19 with TRBJ2-1. The CDR3 consists of 15 residues. Germline values: CDR1 LNHDA, CDR2 SQIVND (reference sequence). CDR3 in amino acids: CASSIVAASYNEQFF.

V gene TRBV21-1 combines with J gene TRBJ2-1; with no DNA, the TCRdb D assignment of TRBD2 cannot be verified. TRBV21-1 is listed as a pseudogene. The length of the CDR3 is 19 residues. This CDR3 is CASSNGVAGRTSSYNEQFF.

The rearrangement links TRBV15 to TRBJ2-7; TCRdb names TRBD1, which stays unverified in the absence of DNA. Germline values: CDR1 LNHNV, CDR2 YYDKDF (reference sequence). This CDR3 has 12 residues. CDR3 loop: CATSRDRLPGNF.

This clonotype is deemed medium-sized by its frequency. The chain carries TRBV6-1 and TRBJ2-3; TCRdb's assignment of TRBD1 cannot be checked, as there is no DNA. CDR1 and CDR2 from the germline V gene are MNHNS and SASEGT. CDR3 length: 15 residues. CDR3 amino acids: CASSARRGAPDTQYF.

The rearrangement links TRBV7-9 to TRBJ2-2; the TCRdb D gene call, TRBD1, has no DNA to confirm it. Germline V gene sequence: CDR1 SEHNR, CDR2 FQNEAQ (reference sequence). This CDR3 is built from 16 residues. CDR3 sequence reads: CASSSEGRPNTGELFF.

The chain joins TRBV7-2 to TRBJ2-1; the TCRdb call, TRBD1, lacks DNA for checking. Germline-derived CDR1 and CDR2 are SGHTA and FQGNSA. The CDR3 has 13 residues. CDR3 sequence: CASSPNWQGEQFF.

The V and J genes are TRBV7-9 and TRBJ2-5; absent DNA, TCRdb's TRBD1 call cannot be checked. Germline CDR1 reads SEHNR; CDR2 reads FQNEAQ (reference sequence). The CDR3 covers 14 residues. The CDR3 loop is CASSLVAGAETQYF.

Judged by frequency, this clonotype is medium-sized. The CDR3 reads CASLIRLGELFF. J is TRBJ2-2 and V is TRBV12-3 or TRBV12-4. The CDR3 totals 12 residues.

This chain connects TRBV7-9 to TRBJ1-2; the D gene TCRdb calls, TRBD1, cannot be checked with no DNA. CDR3 length: 14 residues. The germline V gene encodes CDR1 SEHNR and CDR2 FQNEAQ (reference sequence). The CDR3: CASRFGTANYGYTF. Supplemented by reference TRBV7-9 and TRBJ1-2, the full variable domain reads DTGVSQNPRHKITKRGQNVTFRCDPISEHNRLYWYRQTLGQGPEFLTYFQNEAQLEKSRLLSDRFSAERPKGSFSTLEIQRTEQGDSAMYLCASRFGTANYGYTFGSGTRLTVV.

This clonotype is deemed medium-sized by its frequency. V usage is TRBV29-1 and J usage is TRBJ2-1. Germline assignment: CDR1 SQVTM and CDR2 ANQGSEA. The CDR3 covers 16 residues. CDR3 protein: CSVEPLSGSSYNEQFF.

This chain connects TRBV6-6 to TRBJ2-7; TCRdb designates TRBD1, a call that cannot be tested without DNA. Germline V gene data show CDR1 as MNHNY and CDR2 as SVGAGI (reference sequence). This CDR3 is built from 12 residues. CDR3 amino acids: CASKMGAYEQYF.

The chain has TRBV7-6 and TRBJ2-7. Germline V lookup: CDR1 SGHVS, CDR2 FNYEAQ. The CDR3 totals 13 residues. The CDR3 reads CASSLRQSYEQYF.

The chain joins TRBV7-2 to TRBJ2-3. The germline CDR1 and CDR2 sequences are SGHTA and FQGNSA. The CDR3 spans 15 residues. The chain's CDR3 is CASSLGIGSADTQYF.

Here the CDR3 reads CASSEGTGTTDTQYF. The V gene is TRBV11-3, the J gene TRBJ2-3; TCRdb calls TRBD1, which cannot be checked without DNA. Per germline, CDR1 SGHNT and CDR2 YENEEA. This CDR3 region has 15 residues.

V is TRBV12-3 or TRBV12-4 and J is TRBJ2-1; TCRdb lists TRBD2, though no DNA is available to test this call. This CDR3 spans 13 amino acids. CDR3 region: CASSFPMEGEQFF.

V gene TRBV5-1 combines with J gene TRBJ1-1. The CDR3 spans 14 residues. Germline-derived CDR1 and CDR2 are SGHRS and YFSETQ. This CDR3 is CASSYGPKNTEAFF.

The chain combines TRBV9 with TRBJ2-3; TCRdb lists TRBD1, though no DNA is available to test this call. Germline V gene data show CDR1 as SGDLS and CDR2 as YYNGEE. The CDR3 totals 15 residues. The CDR3 here is CASSADGTDTDTQYF.